Listed here is a single T cell receptor (beta chain). The antigen is unknown. This sample stems from a study of cytomegalovirus exposure and HLA in healthy donors. Whole-study results and caveats: With further analysis later on, most CMV-associated TCR beta chains appeared HLA-restricted. Earlier results showed most TCR beta V segments being productive about 90% or about 30% of the time.

Researchers ran the PCR with 60 Vbeta and 13 Jbeta primers. TCRdb's table, derived via immunoSEQ multiplex PCR, lists solely in-frame clones and lacks some. Counted here are approximately 110,000 clones, roughly 80% occurring once; the ten biggest clones make up 6.5% to 9.5%. This clonotype originated in a woman aged 40 to 49 in good health and CMV-seropositive. Material: PBMCs.

CDR3 DNA sequence: TGTGCCAGCAGGGAAACAGGGGGGGGCCGGAGGGAAGCTTTCTTT. The encoded protein is CASRETGGGRREAFF. The J gene is TRBJ1-1, the V gene TRBV27, with 8 bases matching TRBD1. The CDR3 is made up of 15 amino acids. CDR1 and CDR2 from the germline V gene are MNHEY and SMNVEV (reference sequence). J was trimmed by 8 bases and V by 6 bases; bases with no gene match: 14.